This record covers a single T cell receptor beta chain. J was trimmed by 7 bases and V by 5 bases; bases with no gene match: 8. Per the germline V gene, CDR1 is PRHDT and CDR2 is FYEKMQ (reference sequence). The CDR3 loop spans 15 amino acids. Assay used: immunoSEQ multiplex PCR; TCRdb lists only in-frame clones, some missing. The sample consists of approximately 640,000 clones, 80% to 95% of them appearing once. These data originate in a study of shared clonotypes between healthy human individuals. This receptor was taken from a man aged 18 to 30 in good health. Some clones in this sample may be carry-over from other donors' samples. The chain combines TRBV13 with TRBJ2-2; 9 bases line up with TRBD1. Source material: memory CD8+ T cells from PBMCs. Indicated subset: CD45RO+ cells pooled with CCR7-negative TemRA cells. CDR3 loop: CASSRRDREGGELFF. The DNA of the CDR3 is TGTGCCAGCAGCCGCCGGGACAGGGAGGGCGGGGAGCTGTTTTTT.